The rows below give T cell receptor beta chains drawn from one sample of a study of control samples from healthy donors and cancer patients. Clones were sequenced by immunoSEQ multiplex PCR, and TCRdb holds only the in-frame ones, with some missing. The sample shows roughly 88,000 clones, roughly 89% of them seen only once. The specimen sequenced was blood. The receptors come from a man aged 50-60 years in good health. CDR3s leave out the opening cysteine and the closing phenylalanine or tryptophan. Fields, in order: CDR3 protein, J gene, clone size, V gene. Size is stated for part of the rows, as once, few or many counts, or as a class when the clone is expanded.

CDR3: ASSINRQSNQPQH
J: TRBJ1-5
size: NA
V: TRBV19

CDR3: ASSETTNTEAF
J: TRBJ1-1
size: NA
V: TRBV10-1

CDR3: AWSERNEQF
J: TRBJ2-1
size: once
V: TRBV30

CDR3: ASSLGTATKTQY
J: TRBJ2-5
size: NA
V: TRBV7-9

CDR3: ASHPTRAEKRDYGYT
J: TRBJ1-2
size: NA
V: TRBV19

CDR3: ASNPRRSPSSPLH
J: TRBJ1-6
size: NA
V: TRBV6-5

CDR3: ASSYLPGPRKGNTEAF
J: TRBJ1-1
size: NA
V: TRBV7-2

CDR3: ASSTTAQYS
J: TRBJ2-4
size: NA
V: TRBV2

CDR3: ATSRDRPNGNSPLH
J: TRBJ1-6
size: NA
V: TRBV15

CDR3: TSSSGGLDEQF
J: TRBJ2-1
size: NA
V: TRBV11-3

CDR3: ASSIGRQSYEQY
J: TRBJ2-7
size: NA
V: TRBV19

CDR3: ATSATERTEAF
J: TRBJ1-1
size: NA
V: TRBV24-1

CDR3: ASRAGVEKLF
J: TRBJ1-4
size: NA
V: TRBV11-3

CDR3: ASSYAGQFSGYT
J: TRBJ1-2
size: NA
V: TRBV6-2/TRBV6-3

CDR3: ASSQIGQPGGELF
J: TRBJ2-2
size: NA
V: TRBV4-1

CDR3: ASSPPLGEETQY
J: TRBJ2-5
size: NA
V: TRBV18

CDR3: ASSRGGGYT
J: TRBJ1-2
size: NA
V: TRBV19

CDR3: SVVNTEAF
J: TRBJ1-1
size: NA
V: TRBV29-1

CDR3: SAYREETQY
J: TRBJ2-5
size: NA
V: TRBV20-1

CDR3: ASSPGTGEGGYT
J: TRBJ1-2
size: NA
V: TRBV27

CDR3: ASSRTGGRTGELF
J: TRBJ2-2
size: NA
V: TRBV6-5

CDR3: AIRQGDEQY
J: TRBJ2-7
size: NA
V: TRBV10-3

CDR3: SASKGGEKLF
J: TRBJ1-4
size: NA
V: TRBV20-1

CDR3: ASSERGSSTDTQY
J: TRBJ2-3
size: once
V: TRBV6-1

CDR3: ASSLLGIGAF
J: TRBJ1-1
size: NA
V: TRBV7-9

CDR3: ASSPSILGVQPQH
J: TRBJ1-5
size: NA
V: TRBV3-1/TRBV3-2

CDR3: ASRRASGVSTDTQY
J: TRBJ2-3
size: NA
V: TRBV2

CDR3: ASRDATGSHISSTEAF
J: TRBJ1-1
size: NA
V: TRBV3-1/TRBV3-2

CDR3: ASSSARETQY
J: TRBJ2-5
size: NA
V: TRBV12-3/TRBV12-4

CDR3: ASSSTGHSGANVLT
J: TRBJ2-6
size: NA
V: TRBV5-6

CDR3: ASSSRQVTEKLF
J: TRBJ1-4
size: NA
V: TRBV2

CDR3: ASSAITGAGAELF
J: TRBJ1-4
size: NA
V: TRBV9

CDR3: AWGGSILDTEAF
J: TRBJ1-1
size: NA
V: TRBV30

CDR3: AWLSGQGFSGANVLT
J: TRBJ2-6
size: NA
V: TRBV30

CDR3: ASSASSSYEQY
J: TRBJ2-7
size: NA
V: TRBV12-3/TRBV12-4

CDR3: ASSMDLSSTEAF
J: TRBJ1-1
size: NA
V: TRBV2

CDR3: ASSLTGGLDTQY
J: TRBJ2-3
size: NA
V: TRBV6-5

CDR3: ASSQGIYEQY
J: TRBJ2-7
size: once
V: TRBV7-2

CDR3: ASSYGRAYNSPLH
J: TRBJ1-6
size: few
V: TRBV6-2/TRBV6-3

CDR3: ASGNTEAF
J: TRBJ1-1
size: few
V: TRBV27